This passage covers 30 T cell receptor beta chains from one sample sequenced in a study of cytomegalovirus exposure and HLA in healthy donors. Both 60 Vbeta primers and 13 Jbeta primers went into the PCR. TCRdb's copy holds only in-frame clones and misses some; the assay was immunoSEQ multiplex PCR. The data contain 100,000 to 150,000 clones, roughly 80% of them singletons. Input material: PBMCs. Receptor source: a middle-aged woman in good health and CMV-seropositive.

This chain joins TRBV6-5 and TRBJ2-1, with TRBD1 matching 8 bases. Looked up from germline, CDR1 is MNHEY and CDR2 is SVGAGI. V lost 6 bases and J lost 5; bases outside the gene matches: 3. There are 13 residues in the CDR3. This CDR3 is CASRRTGNNEQFF. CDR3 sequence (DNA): TGTGCCAGCAGACGGACAGGGAACAATGAGCAGTTCTTC.

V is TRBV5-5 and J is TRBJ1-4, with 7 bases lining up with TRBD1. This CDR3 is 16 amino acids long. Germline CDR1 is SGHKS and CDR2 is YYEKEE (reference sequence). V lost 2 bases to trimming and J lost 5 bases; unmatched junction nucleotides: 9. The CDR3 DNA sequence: TGTGCCAGCAGCTTCTACGGACAGGTCTCAAATGAAAAACTGTTTTTT. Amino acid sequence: CASSFYGQVSNEKLFF.

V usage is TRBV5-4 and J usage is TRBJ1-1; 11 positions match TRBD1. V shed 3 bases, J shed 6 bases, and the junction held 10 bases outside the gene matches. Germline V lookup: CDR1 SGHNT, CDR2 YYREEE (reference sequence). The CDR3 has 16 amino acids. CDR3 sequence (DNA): TGTGCCAGCAGCTATAAAAGGACAGGGGGCGGCGCTGAAGCTTTCTTT. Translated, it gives CASSYKRTGGGAEAFF.

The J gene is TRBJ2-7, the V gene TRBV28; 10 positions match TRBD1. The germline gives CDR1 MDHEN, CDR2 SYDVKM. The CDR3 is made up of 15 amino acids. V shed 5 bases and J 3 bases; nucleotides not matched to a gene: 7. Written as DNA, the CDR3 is TGTGCCAGCAGTCTGGGACAGGGGCTTAGCTACGAGCAGTACTTC. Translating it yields CASSLGQGLSYEQYF.

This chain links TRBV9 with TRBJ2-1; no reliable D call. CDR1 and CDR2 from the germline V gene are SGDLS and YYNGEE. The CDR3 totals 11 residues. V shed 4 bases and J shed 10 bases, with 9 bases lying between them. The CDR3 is CASSLGEEQFF. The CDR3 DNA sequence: TGTGCCAGCAGCCTAGGAGAGGAGCAGTTCTTC.

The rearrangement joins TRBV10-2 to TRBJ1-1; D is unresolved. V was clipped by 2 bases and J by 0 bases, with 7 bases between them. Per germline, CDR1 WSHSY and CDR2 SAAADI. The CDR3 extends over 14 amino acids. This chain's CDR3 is CASSETTMNTEAFF. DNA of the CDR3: TGCGCCAGCAGTGAGACGACTATGAACACTGAAGCTTTCTTT.

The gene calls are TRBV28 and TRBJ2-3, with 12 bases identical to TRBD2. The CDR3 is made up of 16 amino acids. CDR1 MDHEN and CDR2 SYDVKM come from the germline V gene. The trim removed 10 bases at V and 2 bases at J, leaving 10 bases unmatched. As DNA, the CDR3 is TGTGCCACCCAACTGCTAGCGGGAGGGCCCACAGATACGCAGTATTTT. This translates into CATQLLAGGPTDTQYF.

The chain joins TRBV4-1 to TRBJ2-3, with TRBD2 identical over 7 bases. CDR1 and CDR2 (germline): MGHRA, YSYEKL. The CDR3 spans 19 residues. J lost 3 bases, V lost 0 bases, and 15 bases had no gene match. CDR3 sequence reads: CASSQDRGDGRIGTDTQYF. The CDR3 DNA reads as TGCGCCAGCAGCCAAGATCGGGGTGACGGGAGGATTGGTACAGATACGCAGTATTTT.

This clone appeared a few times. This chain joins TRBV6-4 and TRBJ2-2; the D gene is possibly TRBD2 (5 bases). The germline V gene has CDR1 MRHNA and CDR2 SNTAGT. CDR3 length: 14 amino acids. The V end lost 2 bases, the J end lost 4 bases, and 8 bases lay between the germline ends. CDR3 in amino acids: CASSDVAFTGELFF. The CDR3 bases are TGTGCCAGCAGTGACGTAGCGTTCACCGGGGAGCTGTTTTTT.

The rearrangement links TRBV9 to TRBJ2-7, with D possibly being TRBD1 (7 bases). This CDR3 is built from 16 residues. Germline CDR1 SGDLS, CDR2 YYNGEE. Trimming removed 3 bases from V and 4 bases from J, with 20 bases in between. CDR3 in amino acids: CASSAGQFPGGYEQYF. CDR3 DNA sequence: TGTGCCAGCAGCGCCGGACAGTTCCCAGGGGGGTACGAGCAGTACTTC.

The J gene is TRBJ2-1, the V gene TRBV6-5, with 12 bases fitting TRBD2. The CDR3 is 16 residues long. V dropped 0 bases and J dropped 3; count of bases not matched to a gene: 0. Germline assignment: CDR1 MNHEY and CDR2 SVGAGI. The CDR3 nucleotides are TGTGCCAGCAGTTACTCGGGACTAGCGGGCTACAATGAGCAGTTCTTC. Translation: CASSYSGLAGYNEQFF.

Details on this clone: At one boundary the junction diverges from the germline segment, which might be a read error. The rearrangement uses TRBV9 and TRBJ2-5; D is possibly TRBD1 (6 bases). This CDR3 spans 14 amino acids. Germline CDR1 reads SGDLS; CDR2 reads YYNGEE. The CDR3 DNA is TGTGCCGGCAGCGTAGGGGGTCGAGGGGAGACCCAGTACTTC. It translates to CAGSVGGRGETQYF.

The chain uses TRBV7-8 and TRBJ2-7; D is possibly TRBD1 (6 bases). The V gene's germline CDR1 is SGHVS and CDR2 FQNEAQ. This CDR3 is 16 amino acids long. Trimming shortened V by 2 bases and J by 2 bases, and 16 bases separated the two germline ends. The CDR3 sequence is CASSLRGTQPTYEQYF. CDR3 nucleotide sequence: TGTGCCAGCAGCTTAAGGGGGACCCAGCCGACCTACGAGCAGTACTTC.

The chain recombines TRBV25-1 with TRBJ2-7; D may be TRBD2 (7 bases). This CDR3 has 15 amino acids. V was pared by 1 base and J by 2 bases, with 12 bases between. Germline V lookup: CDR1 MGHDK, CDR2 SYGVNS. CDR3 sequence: CASSEWGGPTYEQYF. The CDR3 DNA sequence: TGTGCCAGCAGTGAATGGGGGGGGCCAACCTACGAGCAGTACTTC.

CDR3 region: CASSLGGLALYNEQFF. The CDR3 DNA sequence: TGTGCCAGCAGCTTAGGAGGTCTAGCACTCTACAATGAGCAGTTCTTC. This rearrangement joins TRBV11-3 to TRBJ2-1; possibly TRBD2 for D (5 bases). The CDR3 spans 16 residues. Germline CDR1 and CDR2: SGHNT and YENEEA. V was shortened by 1 base and J by 3 bases, with 13 bases between the two germline ends.

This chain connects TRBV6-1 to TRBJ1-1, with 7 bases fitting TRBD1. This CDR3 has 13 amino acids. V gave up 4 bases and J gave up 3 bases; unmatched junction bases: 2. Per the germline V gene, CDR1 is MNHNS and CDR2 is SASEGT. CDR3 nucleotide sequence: TGTGCCAGCAGTGTGAGGGGGCACACTGAAGCTTTCTTT. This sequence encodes CASSVRGHTEAFF.

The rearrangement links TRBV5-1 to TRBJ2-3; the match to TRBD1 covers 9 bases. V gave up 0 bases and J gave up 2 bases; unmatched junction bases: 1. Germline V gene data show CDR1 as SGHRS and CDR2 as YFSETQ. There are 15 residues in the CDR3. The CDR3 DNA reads TGCGCCAGCAGCTTGGGACAGGGGGACACAGATACGCAGTATTTT. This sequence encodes CASSLGQGDTDTQYF. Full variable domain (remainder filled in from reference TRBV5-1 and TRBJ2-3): KAGVTQTPRYLIKTRGQQVTLSCSPISGHRSVSWYQQTPGQGLQFLFEYFSETQRNKGNFPGRFSGRQFSNSRSEMNVSTLELGDSALYLCASSLGQGDTDTQYFGPGTRLTVL.

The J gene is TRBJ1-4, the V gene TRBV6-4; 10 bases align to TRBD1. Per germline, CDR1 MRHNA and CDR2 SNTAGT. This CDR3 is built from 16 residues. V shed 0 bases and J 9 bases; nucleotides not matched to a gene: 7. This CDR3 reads CASSDSPGTGVQKLFF. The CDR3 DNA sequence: TGTGCCAGCAGTGACTCCCCCGGGACAGGGGTGCAAAAACTGTTTTTT.

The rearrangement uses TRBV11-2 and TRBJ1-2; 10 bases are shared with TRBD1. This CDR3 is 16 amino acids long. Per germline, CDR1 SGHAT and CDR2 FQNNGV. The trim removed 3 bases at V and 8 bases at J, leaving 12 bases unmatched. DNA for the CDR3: TGTGCCAGCAGCTTCCTTACGGGACAGGGGATAAGGGGCTACACCTTC. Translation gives CASSFLTGQGIRGYTF.

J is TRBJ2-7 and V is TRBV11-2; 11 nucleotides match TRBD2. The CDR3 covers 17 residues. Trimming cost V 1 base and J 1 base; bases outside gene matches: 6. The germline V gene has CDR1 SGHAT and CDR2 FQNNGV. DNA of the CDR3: TGTGCCAGCAGCTTAGCGGTAGCGGGAGGGCCGTCCTACGAGCAGTACTTC. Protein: CASSLAVAGGPSYEQYF.

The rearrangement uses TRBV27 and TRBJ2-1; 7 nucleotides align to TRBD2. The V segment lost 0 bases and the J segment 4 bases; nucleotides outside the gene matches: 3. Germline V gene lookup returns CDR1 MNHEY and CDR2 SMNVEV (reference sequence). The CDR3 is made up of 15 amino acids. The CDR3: CASSLSVAGYNEQFF. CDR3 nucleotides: TGTGCCAGCAGTTTATCGGTAGCGGGTTACAATGAGCAGTTCTTC.

The DNA of the CDR3 is TGCGCCAGCAGCATAAAAGGGACTAGCAGTATTTACACAGATACGCAGTATTTT. It encodes CASSIKGTSSIYTDTQYF. V and J are TRBV5-1 and TRBJ2-3, with 9 bases that match TRBD2. With 4 bases clipped from V and 2 bases from J, the junction kept 14 bases outside the gene matches. The CDR3 has 18 residues. CDR1 and CDR2 from the germline V gene are SGHRS and YFSETQ.

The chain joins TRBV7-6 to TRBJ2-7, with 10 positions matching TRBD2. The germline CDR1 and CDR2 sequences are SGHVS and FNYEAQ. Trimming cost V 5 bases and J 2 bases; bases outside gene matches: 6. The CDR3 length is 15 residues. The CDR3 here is CASSPGLAETYEQYF. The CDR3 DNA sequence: TGTGCCAGCAGCCCCGGACTAGCGGAGACCTACGAGCAGTACTTC.

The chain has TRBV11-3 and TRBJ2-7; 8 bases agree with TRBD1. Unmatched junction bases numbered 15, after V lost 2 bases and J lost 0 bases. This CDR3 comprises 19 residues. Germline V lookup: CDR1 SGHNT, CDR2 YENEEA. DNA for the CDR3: TGTGCCAGCAGCTTATGGGTAGCAGGGGGCATCAGCTCCTCCTACGAGCAGTACTTC. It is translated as CASSLWVAGGISSSYEQYF.

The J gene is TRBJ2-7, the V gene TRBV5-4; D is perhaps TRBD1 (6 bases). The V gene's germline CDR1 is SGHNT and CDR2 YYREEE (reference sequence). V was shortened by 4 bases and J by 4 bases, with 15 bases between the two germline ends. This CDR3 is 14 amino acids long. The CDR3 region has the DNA TGTGCCAGCAGCAAGGCGACAGGACCGTACGAGCAGTACTTC. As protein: CASSKATGPYEQYF.

The CDR3 loop reads CSVVRRGADTQYF. CDR3 nucleotide sequence: TGCAGCGTTGTCAGGAGGGGTGCAGATACGCAGTATTTT. The J gene is TRBJ2-3, the V gene TRBV29-1; possible D gene TRBD2, 6 bases. CDR1 is SQVTM, CDR2 ANQGSEA, per germline. V was pared by 4 bases and J by 4 bases, with 12 bases between. This CDR3 spans 13 amino acids.

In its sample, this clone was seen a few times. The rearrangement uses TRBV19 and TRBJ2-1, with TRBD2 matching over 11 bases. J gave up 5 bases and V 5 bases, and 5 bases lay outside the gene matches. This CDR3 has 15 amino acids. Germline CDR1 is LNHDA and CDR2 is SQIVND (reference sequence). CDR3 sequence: CASSRLAGRNNEQFF. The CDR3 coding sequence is TGTGCCAGTAGTCGACTAGCGGGACGGAACAATGAGCAGTTCTTC.

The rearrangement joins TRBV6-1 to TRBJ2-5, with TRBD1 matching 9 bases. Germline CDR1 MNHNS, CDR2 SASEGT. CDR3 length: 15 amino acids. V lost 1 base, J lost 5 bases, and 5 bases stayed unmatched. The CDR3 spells CASSEEDRGMETQYF. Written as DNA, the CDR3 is TGTGCCAGCAGTGAAGAGGACAGGGGAATGGAGACCCAGTACTTC.

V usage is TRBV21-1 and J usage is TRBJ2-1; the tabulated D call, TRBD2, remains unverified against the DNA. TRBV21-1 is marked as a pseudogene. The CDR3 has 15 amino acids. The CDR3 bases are TGTGCCAGCAGCATTGACAACGTCGGGGACAATGAGCAGTTCTTC. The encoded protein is CASSIDNVGDNEQFF.

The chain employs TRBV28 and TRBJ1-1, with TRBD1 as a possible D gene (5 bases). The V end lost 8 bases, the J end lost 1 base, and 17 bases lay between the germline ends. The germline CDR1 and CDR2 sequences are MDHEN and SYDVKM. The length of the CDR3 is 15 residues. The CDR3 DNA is TGTGCCAGCCCATCCAAAACGGGGGGGAACACTGAAGCTTTCTTT. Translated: CASPSKTGGNTEAFF.